This TCR beta chain stems from a study of beta chain features in type 1 diabetes. As every portion of the isolated RNA was reverse transcribed, the sequencing read expressed TCRB transcripts. Data came from immunoSEQ multiplex PCR; TCRdb stores just in-frame clones and leaves some out. The sample has under 450,000 clones, approximately 15% seen once. This clone was detected a few times. Germline assignment: CDR1 SGHTA and CDR2 FQGNSA. The V end was cut by 4 bases, the J end by 3 bases, with 13 bases between. This CDR3 has 15 residues. The rearrangement uses TRBV7-2 and TRBJ2-1; D is possibly TRBD2 (6 bases). The clonotype was recovered from a young woman in good health. Sequencing was carried out using naive CD4+ T cells from blood. The CDR3 is CASSSRTTIYNEQFF. The CDR3 nucleotides read TGTGCCAGCAGCTCGCGGACTACTATCTACAATGAGCAGTTCTTC.